This TCR beta chain was retrieved from a study of T cells in localized non-small cell lung cancer. The germline CDR1 and CDR2 sequences are MNHEY and SVGAGI. V lost 5 bases and J 1 base, leaving 11 bases between the germline ends. CDR3 size: 14 residues. Worth noting for this clone: The antigen is unknown.

Regarding the study as a whole: The study found T cell clonality highest in uninvolved adjacent lung, above tumor. Detection in adjacent lung was observed for a median roughly 57 of the top 100 tumor clones.

Data came from immunoSEQ multiplex PCR; TCRdb stores just in-frame clones and leaves some out. The sample records around 140,000 clones, 89% being singletons. The source material was peripheral blood, sampled before any cancer treatment. The chain carries TRBV6-5 and TRBJ1-1; D ambiguous. The clonotype was recovered from a female donor over 55 with stage I lung adenocarcinoma. CDR3 residues: CASSIYGENTEAFF. CDR3 in DNA: TGTGCCAGCAGTATCTACGGGGAGAACACTGAAGCTTTCTTT.